The clone carrying this T cell receptor beta chain was seen repeatedly, ten times or more. Its antigen is not identified. From the 5' RACE reads, TCRdb called clonotypes with MiXCR, one entry per CDR3 protein. The table lists 380,000 or so distinct CDR3 sequences, over 13% of them singletons, with roughly 22% in the top ten. The CDR3 runs 11 residues. Between the trimmed V and J ends, which lost 4 bases and 5 bases, there was a span of 5 bases. Germline CDR1 is SGHVS and CDR2 is FQNEAQ. The sample is drawn from a study of T-cell memory formation after mild COVID-19. Background on the study: Largely donor-specific sequence clusters came from a couple of donors.

Findings of the study overall: The authors left the SARS-CoV-2 specificity of second-wave clones peaking on day 37 unconfirmed.

The clonotype comes from a man in his late teens or twenties who had mild COVID-19 (a few samples of this study predate the infection). Cell type and time point are not known. The sequenced sample consisted of PBMCs or a T cell subset sorted from them (not recorded which). The gene calls are TRBV7-8 and TRBJ2-5, with D hard to call. This CDR3 reads CASSSLETQYF. In DNA, the CDR3 is TGTGCCAGCAGCTCCCTCGAGACCCAGTACTTC.